Presented here are 14 T cell receptor beta chains from one specimen sequenced in a study of shared clonotypes between healthy human individuals. TCRdb's table, derived via immunoSEQ multiplex PCR, lists solely in-frame clones and lacks some. The repertoire consists of about 2.4 million clones, with 90% to 95% occurring once and the leading ten covering more than 0.35%. The specimen sequenced was naive CD4+ T cells from PBMCs. As for subset: CD45RA+ positively selected. The origin of the receptors is a young man in good health. Some clones in this sample may be carry-over from other donors' samples.

The chain recombines TRBV7-8 with TRBJ1-4; weak D call: TRBD1 (6 bases). The CDR3 runs 16 residues. Trimming stripped 5 bases from V and 5 bases from J, with 18 bases between. Germline assignment: CDR1 SGHVS and CDR2 FQNEAQ. As DNA, the CDR3 is TGTGCCAGCAGCCAGACCCGAACAGGGCCCAATGAAAAACTGTTTTTT. Encoded protein: CASSQTRTGPNEKLFF.

The V call is TRBV18, the J call TRBJ2-1; TRBD2 matches at 8 bases. With V trimmed by 6 bases and J by 6 bases, 13 bases remained unmatched. The germline V gene encodes CDR1 KGHSH and CDR2 LQKENI. This CDR3 spans 16 amino acids. In nucleotides, the CDR3 is TGTGCCAGCTCGCAAATTATAGGACTAGCTCCCAATGAGCAGTTCTTC. Translating it yields CASSQIIGLAPNEQFF. Variable domain in full (rest from reference TRBV18 and TRBJ2-1): NAGVMQNPRHLVRRRGQEARLRCSPMKGHSHVYWYRQLPEEGLKFMVYLQKENIIDESGMPKERFSAEFPKEGPSILRIQQVVRGDSAAYFCASSQIIGLAPNEQFFGPGTRLTVL.

V usage is TRBV6-5 and J usage is TRBJ2-5; TRBD2 might be the D (6 bases). The J call may be in error: the DNA end matches TRBJ2-7 better. The length of the CDR3 is 15 residues. Germline CDR1 and CDR2: MNHEY and SVGAGI. CDR3 nucleotides: TGTGCCAGCAGTTATGGGGGGAAGAGCTCCTACGAGCAGTACTTC. Translated: CASSYGGKSSYEQYF.

The CDR3 DNA reads as TGTGCCAGCAGGACTGGATCGGCAGGAGACACTGAAGCTTTCTTT. This translates into CASRTGSAGDTEAFF. The V call is TRBV6-5, the J call TRBJ1-1; D gene ambiguous. With 6 bases removed from V and 3 bases from J, the gap between germline ends came to 17 bases. Germline-derived CDR1 and CDR2 are MNHEY and SVGAGI. The CDR3 contains 15 residues.

This chain links TRBV23-1 with TRBJ2-5; 7 nucleotides align to TRBD1. TRBV23-1 belongs to the ORF category, with a function that is uncertain. This CDR3 spans 15 amino acids. The J segment lost 4 bases and the V segment lost 9 bases, leaving 14 bases of the junction unmatched. CDR3: CASSRYWDRRETQYF. CDR3 in DNA: TGCGCCAGTAGCCGTTATTGGGACAGAAGAGAGACCCAGTACTTC.

V is TRBV18 and J is TRBJ1-5, with D unresolved. V was clipped by 3 bases and J by 0 bases, with 12 bases between them. The germline CDR1 and CDR2 sequences are KGHSH and LQKENI. This CDR3 spans 16 amino acids. CDR3 bases: TGTGCCAGCTCACCTTGGCGCGCTGATAGCAATCAGCCCCAGCATTTT. The encoded protein is CASSPWRADSNQPQHF.

This sequence joins TRBV27 and TRBJ1-2; D is ambiguous. Trimming removed 5 bases at V and 4 bases at J, with 11 bases between. The germline gives CDR1 MNHEY, CDR2 SMNVEV (reference sequence). CDR3 length: 13 residues. The CDR3 protein is CASSPRGFYGYTF. DNA for the CDR3: TGTGCCAGCAGTCCACGGGGATTCTATGGCTACACCTTC.

This rearrangement joins TRBV18 to TRBJ2-3; 11 bases match TRBD2. CDR1 KGHSH and CDR2 LQKENI come from the germline V gene. The trim removed 2 bases at V and 3 bases at J, leaving 10 bases unmatched. The CDR3 is made up of 18 amino acids. CDR3 coding DNA: TGTGCCAGCTCACCATTTTCGGTAACTAGCGGGAGTACAGATACGCAGTATTTT. This gives the protein CASSPFSVTSGSTDTQYF.

J is TRBJ1-4 and V is TRBV5-1; the match to TRBD1 covers 7 bases. Germline CDR1 is SGHRS and CDR2 is YFSETQ. V shed 3 bases, J shed 4 bases, and the junction held 15 bases outside the gene matches. This CDR3 has 18 residues. The CDR3 DNA is TGCGCCAGCAGCTCCGGAGGAGTCAGGGGGGGATATAATGAAAAACTGTTTTTT. Encoded protein: CASSSGGVRGGYNEKLFF.

The J gene is TRBJ1-2, the V gene TRBV5-6; D is unclear. This CDR3 contains 15 residues. V was shortened by 0 bases and J by 2 bases, with 11 bases between the two germline ends. Germline V lookup: CDR1 SGHDT, CDR2 YYEEEE. CDR3 nucleotide sequence: TGTGCCAGCAGCTTGGTTCAAGGTTTCAACTATGGCTACACCTTC. This codes for CASSLVQGFNYGYTF.

V gene TRBV27 combines with J gene TRBJ2-5; D might be TRBD1 (6 bases). The germline V gene encodes CDR1 MNHEY and CDR2 SMNVEV (reference sequence). The CDR3 runs to 15 residues. Trimming shortened V by 7 bases and J by 0 bases, and 15 bases separated the two germline ends. The CDR3 region is CASMGAVRYQETQYF. The CDR3 region has the DNA TGTGCCAGCATGGGGGCAGTGAGGTACCAAGAGACCCAGTACTTC.

The chain couples TRBV5-1 to TRBJ2-7; D is unclear. Germline CDR1 is SGHRS and CDR2 is YFSETQ. V shed 2 bases and J shed 9 bases, with 18 bases lying between them. CDR3 length: 14 residues. CDR3 region: CASSFLDDAQGQYF. The CDR3 nucleotides are TGCGCCAGCAGCTTCTTGGACGACGCCCAAGGGCAGTACTTC.

This chain uses TRBV11-2 with TRBJ2-5, with TRBD1 matching over 7 bases. The CDR3 totals 14 residues. From germline, CDR1 is SGHAT and CDR2 FQNNGV. With V trimmed by 3 bases and J by 5 bases, 6 bases remained unmatched. In nucleotides, the CDR3 is TGTGCCAGCAGCTTCGACAGGGCGATTGAGACCCAGTACTTC. Amino acids: CASSFDRAIETQYF.

This clone occurred once. The J gene is TRBJ2-3, the V gene TRBV5-8, with D tentatively TRBD1 (5 bases). CDR3 length equals 15 residues. The V gene's germline CDR1 is SGHTS and CDR2 YDEGEE. V shed 1 base and J shed 2 bases, with 11 bases lying between them. The CDR3 reads CASSLSGRVTDTQYF. DNA of the CDR3: TGTGCCAGCAGCTTGAGTGGCAGGGTCACAGATACGCAGTATTTT.